The clone carrying this T cell receptor beta chain was detected only a few times. Time point in this sample: newly diagnosed GD, antithyroid drugs for less than 3 months. Construction of the TCR library relied on RNA isolated from PBMCs. This sample stems from a study of regulatory T cells in long-lasting Graves disease. Study-wide background: Patients newly diagnosed with Graves' had been on antithyroid drugs for under 3 months.

CDR3 regions were amplified by Arm-PCR using iRepertoire HTBI primers to build TCR beta libraries. MiXCR was run by TCRdb on the multiplex PCR reads, yielding one entry per CDR3 protein. The table lists about 540,000 distinct CDR3 sequences, about 13% of them singletons, with 10% in the top ten. Germline V gene sequence: CDR1 SGDLS, CDR2 YYNGEE. The CDR3 loop spans 18 amino acids. The V gene end was trimmed by 1 base and the J gene end by 4 bases; junction bases not matched to a gene: 10. The same data also contributed to another study, on T cells in Graves' hyperthyroidism and ophthalmopathy. That work states: Blood held most thyroid clonotypes expanded above 0.001 frequency.

This material consisted of peripheral blood mononuclear cells (PBMCs), taken at new diagnosis, from a patient treated with antithyroid drugs. The clonotype was recovered from a man aged 30-40 years with Graves disease. The chain has TRBV9 and TRBJ2-2; the match to TRBD2 covers 10 bases. DNA of the CDR3: TGTGCCAGCAGCGTAAGCTACCCAGCGGGAGGGAGCACCGGGGAGCTGTTTTTT. Protein: CASSVSYPAGGSTGELFF.